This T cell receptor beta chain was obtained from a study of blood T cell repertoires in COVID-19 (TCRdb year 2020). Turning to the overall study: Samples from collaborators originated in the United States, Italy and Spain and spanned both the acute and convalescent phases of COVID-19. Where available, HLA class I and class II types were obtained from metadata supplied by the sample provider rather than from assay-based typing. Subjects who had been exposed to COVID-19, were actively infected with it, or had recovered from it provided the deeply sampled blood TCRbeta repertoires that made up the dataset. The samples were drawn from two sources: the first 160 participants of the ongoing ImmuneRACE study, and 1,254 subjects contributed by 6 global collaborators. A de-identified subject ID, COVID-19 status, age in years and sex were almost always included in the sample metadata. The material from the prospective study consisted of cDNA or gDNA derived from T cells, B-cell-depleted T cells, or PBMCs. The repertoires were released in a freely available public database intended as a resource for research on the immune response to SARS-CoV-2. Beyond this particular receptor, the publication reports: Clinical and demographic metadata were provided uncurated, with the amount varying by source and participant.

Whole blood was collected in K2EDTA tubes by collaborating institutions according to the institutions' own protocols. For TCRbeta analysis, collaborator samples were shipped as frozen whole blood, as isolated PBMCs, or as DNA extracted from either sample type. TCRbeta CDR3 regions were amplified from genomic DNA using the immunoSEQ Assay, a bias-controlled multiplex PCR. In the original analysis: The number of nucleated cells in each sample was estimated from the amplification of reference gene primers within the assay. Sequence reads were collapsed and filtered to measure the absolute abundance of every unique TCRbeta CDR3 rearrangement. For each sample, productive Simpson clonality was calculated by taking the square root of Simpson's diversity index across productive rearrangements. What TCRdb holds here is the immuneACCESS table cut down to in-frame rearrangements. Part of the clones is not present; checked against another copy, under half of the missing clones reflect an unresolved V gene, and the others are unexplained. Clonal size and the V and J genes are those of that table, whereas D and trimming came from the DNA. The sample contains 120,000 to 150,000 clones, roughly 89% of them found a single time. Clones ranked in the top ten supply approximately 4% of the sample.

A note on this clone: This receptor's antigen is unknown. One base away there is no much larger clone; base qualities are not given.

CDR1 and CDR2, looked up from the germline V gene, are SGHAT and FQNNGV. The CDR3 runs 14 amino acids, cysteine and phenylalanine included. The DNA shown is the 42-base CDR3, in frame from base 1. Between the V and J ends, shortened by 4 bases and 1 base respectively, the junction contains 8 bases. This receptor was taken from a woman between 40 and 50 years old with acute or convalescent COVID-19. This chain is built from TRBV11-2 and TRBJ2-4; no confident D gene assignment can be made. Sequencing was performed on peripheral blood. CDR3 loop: CASSSVEAKNIQYF. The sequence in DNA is TGTGCCAGCAGCTCCGTAGAGGCCAAAAACATTCAGTACTTC.